The entry that follows covers one TCR beta chain sequence. Its cognate antigen is unknown. This may be a read error, as it is one base from a much larger clone. Trimming at V came to 5 bases and at J to 14 bases, leaving 12 bases not matched to a gene. The CDR3 length is 12 residues. Germline CDR1 is DFQATT and CDR2 is SNEGSKA (reference sequence). TCRdb called the 5' RACE reads again in MiXCR, with one record for every CDR3 protein. This table has about 320,000 distinct CDR3 sequences, 4% to 5.5% appearing once. This entry comes from a study of T cells after yellow fever vaccination. General study findings and limits: In FACS-sorted repertoires, abundant clonotypes from the bulk population could appear as contaminants. Reappearance after the booster was observed for most primary-vaccination clones (roughly 97% CD4, over 70% CD8).

This sequence joins TRBV20-1 and TRBJ1-5; 7 nucleotides line up with TRBD1. This clonotype originated in a man aged 18 to 29 who received the YFV17D yellow fever vaccine. This specimen consisted of PBMCs, obtained 15 days after the yellow fever booster vaccination. The DNA of the CDR3 is TGCAGTGCTCCACAGGGGAACAGACCCGAGCATTTT. Amino acid sequence: CSAPQGNRPEHF.